One and the same sample provided the 30 T cell receptor beta chains below, sequenced in a study of vaccination effects on CD4 cells after COVID-19 (dated by TCRdb to the early 2020s). In the ViraFEST assay, PBMC were stimulated with viral peptide pools, and antigen-specific CD4+ T cell clonotypes were then identified by expansion using TCR sequencing. After around 11 days of culture, CD4+ T cells were isolated with the EasySep CD4+ T cell isolation kit. Each participant got two doses of an mRNA SARS-CoV-2 vaccine, either BNT162b2 or mRNA-1273. Antigen specificity for these receptors is unknown. The library was prepared using the immunoSEQ multiplex PCR assay. The source is immuneACCESS, and TCRdb retained only in-frame sequences with V and J called. Part of the clones is not carried over; for the studies checked, unresolved V genes explain less than half of this, and the remainder is unexplained. Counted in this sample were approximately 23,000 clones; more than 60% of them appeared once. The ten largest clonotypes hold about 8.3% of the sample.

The sample consisted of CD4+ T cells from PBMCs cultured with SARS-CoV-2 spike peptides, taken after COVID-19 vaccination. Sample cell subset or site, as interpreted from the label and publication: SARS-CoV-2 spike overlapping peptide pool stimulation. All receptors come from a human donor who received a COVID-19 vaccine.

The V gene is TRBV19, the J gene TRBJ2-4; 12 bases are shared with TRBD2. Germline assignment: CDR1 LNHDA and CDR2 SQIVND (reference sequence). The CDR3 covers 20 residues. The J segment lost 0 bases and the V segment lost 4 bases, leaving 13 bases of the junction unmatched. For the CDR3, the DNA is TGTGCCAGTAGTACCCGACTAGCGGGAGATCAGGTGTCAGCCAAAAACATTCAGTACTTC. Translated, it gives CASSTRLAGDQVSAKNIQYF.

The chain has TRBV2 and TRBJ1-1, with D maybe TRBD1 (5 bases). CDR3 length: 13 amino acids. CDR1 and CDR2 from the germline V gene are SNHLY and FYNNEI. Trimming removed 4 bases at V and 4 bases at J, with 10 bases between. The chain's CDR3 is CASSVGESTEAFF. CDR3 coding DNA: TGTGCCAGCAGTGTGGGGGAAAGCACTGAAGCTTTCTTT.

V is TRBV29-1 and J is TRBJ2-3, with D possibly matching TRBD2 (6 bases). V was trimmed by 3 bases and J by 6 bases, leaving 13 bases between them. Looked up from germline, CDR1 is SQVTM and CDR2 is ANQGSEA. The CDR3 loop spans 13 amino acids. The CDR3 nucleotides are TGCAGCGTTGACGGGGGTGCTATGGATACGCAGTATTTT. As protein: CSVDGGAMDTQYF.

This clone has just one count. This rearrangement joins TRBV5-1 to TRBJ1-1; the D is unclear. V was trimmed by 5 bases and J by 1 base, leaving 3 bases between them. CDR1 and CDR2 from the germline V gene are SGHRS and YFSETQ. The CDR3 runs 11 residues. CDR3 residues: CASRENTEAFF. CDR3 DNA sequence: TGCGCCAGCAGGGAGAACACTGAAGCTTTCTTT. Combining the CDR3 with reference TRBV5-1 and TRBJ1-1 gives the whole variable domain KAGVTQTPRYLIKTRGQQVTLSCSPISGHRSVSWYQQTPGQGLQFLFEYFSETQRNKGNFPGRFSGRQFSNSRSEMNVSTLELGDSALYLCASRENTEAFFGQGTRLTVV.

The CDR3 DNA sequence: TGCAGCGTTGTGACAGGGGGCGGGAAGACCCAGTACTTC. Its protein product is CSVVTGGGKTQYF. The J gene is TRBJ2-5, the V gene TRBV29-1; 10 nucleotides match TRBD1. Per germline, CDR1 SQVTM and CDR2 ANQGSEA. V shed 4 bases and J 6 bases; nucleotides not matched to a gene: 5. The CDR3 length is 13 residues.

This chain connects TRBV13 to TRBJ1-3; D gene unclear. Germline V CDR1 and CDR2: PRHDT, FYEKMQ (reference sequence). The CDR3 has 14 residues. V dropped 7 bases and J dropped 4 bases, with 14 bases sitting between them. The CDR3 loop is CASTRTTRGNTIYF. As DNA, the CDR3 is TGTGCCAGCACGAGGACGACGCGAGGAAACACCATATATTTT.

This chain uses TRBV29-1 with TRBJ2-7, with 7 positions matching TRBD2. V gave up 6 bases and J gave up 0 bases; unmatched junction bases: 2. The CDR3 loop spans 12 amino acids. Germline values: CDR1 SQVTM, CDR2 ANQGSEA. The CDR3 loop reads CSVQRDSYEQYF. CDR3 in DNA: TGCAGCGTCCAGCGGGACTCCTACGAGCAGTACTTC.

J is TRBJ2-3 and V is TRBV29-1, with 8 bases matching TRBD1. The CDR3 length is 13 residues. From germline, CDR1 is SQVTM and CDR2 ANQGSEA. The V segment lost 4 bases and the J segment 6 bases; nucleotides outside the gene matches: 6. The CDR3 region is CSVGQGAGDTQYF. The CDR3 coding sequence is TGCAGCGTTGGGCAGGGGGCAGGGGATACGCAGTATTTT.

CDR3 in amino acids: CASSVGTLNEKLFF. CDR3 in DNA: TGTGCCAGCAGCGTAGGGACCCTTAATGAAAAACTGTTTTTT. The chain links TRBV9 to TRBJ1-4; D call uncertain. The V end lost 0 bases, the J end lost 4 bases, and 7 bases lay between the germline ends. The CDR3 covers 14 residues. Looked up from germline, CDR1 is SGDLS and CDR2 is YYNGEE.

The chain links TRBV3-1 (or the pseudogene TRBV3-2) to TRBJ2-7, with 10 bases that match TRBD2. Trimming at V came to 2 bases and at J to 7 bases, leaving 11 bases not matched to a gene. The CDR3 runs 16 residues. Germline CDR1 is LGHDT and CDR2 is YNNKEL (reference sequence). The CDR3 nucleotides read TGTGCCAGCAGCCAATTAGGAGCGGGAGGGCCGTGGGAGCAGTACTTC. This translates into CASSQLGAGGPWEQYF.

This chain uses TRBV11-2 with TRBJ2-3, with 8 bases matching TRBD2. The CDR3 covers 18 residues. Trimming at V came to 5 bases and at J to 0 bases, leaving 13 bases not matched to a gene. Germline V gene sequence: CDR1 SGHAT, CDR2 FQNNGV. The CDR3 nucleotides read TGTGCCAGCAGCCGGGCCCCCGCGGGGGGAATGAGCACAGATACGCAGTATTTT. It encodes CASSRAPAGGMSTDTQYF.

The chain combines TRBV6-5 with TRBJ2-7; D may be TRBD2 (6 bases). CDR3 length: 15 residues. V gave up 6 bases and J gave up 1 base, with 16 bases separating them. From germline, CDR1 is MNHEY and CDR2 SVGAGI. In DNA form, the CDR3 reads TGTGCCAGCAGGTCTGAGGAGGGGTTTTCCTACGAGCAGTACTTC. Translating it yields CASRSEEGFSYEQYF.

The chain has TRBV18 and TRBJ2-5; D is uncertain. The germline gives CDR1 KGHSH, CDR2 LQKENI. The CDR3 sequence is 14 residues long. V gave up 3 bases and J gave up 0 bases, with 8 bases separating them. DNA for the CDR3: TGTGCCAGCTCACCCCTCGAAGACCAAGAGACCCAGTACTTC. This translates into CASSPLEDQETQYF.

The chain links TRBV5-4 to TRBJ2-3; the D is unclear. Germline values: CDR1 SGHNT, CDR2 YYREEE (reference sequence). V was trimmed by 2 bases and J by 4 bases, leaving 11 bases between them. The CDR3 covers 14 residues. For the CDR3, the DNA is TGTGCCAGCAGCTTACCTCACACGCCAGATACGCAGTATTTT. Amino acids: CASSLPHTPDTQYF.

The chain recombines TRBV15 with TRBJ1-5; no firm D call. CDR3 length equals 13 residues. CDR1 is LNHNV and CDR2 is YYDKDF in the germline V gene (reference sequence). V gave up 0 bases and J gave up 3 bases, with 3 bases separating them. CDR3 protein: CATSRDPNQPQHF. As DNA, the CDR3 is TGTGCCACCAGCAGAGATCCCAATCAGCCCCAGCATTTT.

The chain combines TRBV12-3 or TRBV12-4 with TRBJ1-1, with D perhaps TRBD1 (5 bases). Trimming removed 5 bases from V and 1 base from J, with 5 bases in between. The CDR3 runs to 12 residues. For the CDR3, the DNA is TGTGCCAGCAGTGGACAGAACACTGAAGCTTTCTTT. Its translation is CASSGQNTEAFF.

This chain joins TRBV6-5 and TRBJ1-5, with TRBD1 matching 7 bases. Germline V gene lookup returns CDR1 MNHEY and CDR2 SVGAGI. The CDR3 runs to 15 residues. With V trimmed by 6 bases and J by 4 bases, 9 bases remained unmatched. For the CDR3, the DNA is TGTGCCAGCAGACCGACAGGGTCCCTTAATCAGCCCCAGCATTTT. Its translation: CASRPTGSLNQPQHF.

This chain joins TRBV4-1 and TRBJ1-2; tentatively, D is TRBD1 (5 bases). Germline assignment: CDR1 MGHRA and CDR2 YSYEKL. The CDR3 loop spans 17 amino acids. The germline V and J ends were trimmed by 2 bases and 3 bases, with 19 bases remaining between them. CDR3 in DNA: TGCGCCAGCAGCCAACCGTTTAACCGGGACGGTGACTATGGCTACACCTTC. It encodes CASSQPFNRDGDYGYTF.

V usage is TRBV7-9 and J usage is TRBJ2-2; 10 bases line up with TRBD1. Germline-derived CDR1 and CDR2 are SEHNR and FQNEAQ (reference sequence). The CDR3 spans 17 residues. Trimming took 5 bases from V and 5 from J; bases not matched to a gene: 11. CDR3: CASSRTGGVDNTGELFF. CDR3 sequence (DNA): TGTGCCAGCAGCCGGACAGGGGGAGTGGACAATACCGGGGAGCTGTTTTTT.

This chain connects TRBV6-5 to TRBJ1-1; D ambiguous. CDR3 length equals 15 residues. Germline-derived CDR1 and CDR2 are MNHEY and SVGAGI. Between the trimmed V and J ends, which lost 8 bases and 4 bases, there was a span of 20 bases. CDR3: CASLPPVGSSTEAFF. The CDR3 DNA reads TGTGCCAGCCTACCCCCGGTCGGGAGCTCCACTGAAGCTTTCTTT.

This chain joins TRBV5-1 and TRBJ2-7; 7 bases are a match to TRBD1. The CDR3 is 13 residues long. Germline V lookup: CDR1 SGHRS, CDR2 YFSETQ. J gave up 3 bases and V 2 bases, and 2 bases lay outside the gene matches. The CDR3 DNA follows: TGCGCCAGCAGCTTCGACAGGGACTACGAGCAGTACTTC. Translated, it gives CASSFDRDYEQYF.

V gene TRBV6-2 or TRBV6-3 combines with J gene TRBJ1-2; D perhaps matches TRBD1 (5 bases). The CDR3 covers 12 residues. Trimming left V 2 bases short and J 7 bases short, with 8 bases between. CDR1 is MNHEY and CDR2 is SVGEGT in the germline V gene. The CDR3 DNA follows: TGTGCCAGCAGTTACCGGGGCTCTGGCTACACCTTC. Its protein is CASSYRGSGYTF.

In this sample, this clone turned up a few times. The chain has TRBV2 and TRBJ2-3; D perhaps matches TRBD2 (6 bases). Per germline, CDR1 SNHLY and CDR2 FYNNEI. Trimming took off 6 bases at V and 8 bases at J, with 24 bases between the two ends. The CDR3 loop spans 16 amino acids. The CDR3 region has the DNA TGTGCCAGCAGATTCTCTACTAGCTCCCCTGGGGGTACGCAGTATTTT. It specifies CASRFSTSSPGGTQYF. The whole variable domain, filled in from reference TRBV2 and TRBJ2-3, reads EPEVTQTPSHQVTQMGQEVILRCVPISNHLYFYWYRQILGQKVEFLVSFYNNEISEKSEIFDDQFSVERPDGSNFTLKIRSTKLEDSAMYFCASRFSTSSPGGTQYFGPGTRLTVL.

This clone appeared a single time. The genes are TRBV10-3 and TRBJ1-1; a possible D gene is TRBD1 (5 bases). The CDR3 is made up of 14 amino acids. The germline V gene encodes CDR1 ENHRY and CDR2 SYGVKD. The ends were cut back, 0 bases at V and 5 bases at J, with 10 bases in the middle. CDR3: CAISESSGRTEAFF. CDR3 DNA: TGTGCCATCAGTGAGTCATCAGGGAGGACTGAAGCTTTCTTT.

This chain links TRBV5-5 with TRBJ1-3; a weak D match, TRBD1 (5 bases). Trimming stripped 4 bases from V and 0 bases from J, with 14 bases between. CDR3 length equals 16 residues. The germline V gene encodes CDR1 SGHKS and CDR2 YYEKEE (reference sequence). CDR3 sequence (DNA): TGTGCCAGCAGCCCACCAGGGCTCTCCTCTGGAAACACCATATATTTT. Residues: CASSPPGLSSGNTIYF.

The chain couples TRBV5-1 to TRBJ2-7; D assignment may be TRBD1 or TRBD2 (5 bases each). Deletions cut 6 bases from V and 3 bases from J, with 16 bases between. This CDR3 region has 14 residues. The germline V gene encodes CDR1 SGHRS and CDR2 YFSETQ. CDR3 DNA sequence: TGCGCCAGCACCCCCGGGACGGAGGACTACGAGCAGTACTTC. It yields the protein CASTPGTEDYEQYF.

This clone was seen only once. The chain employs TRBV11-2 and TRBJ1-5, with D uncertain. This CDR3 is 14 amino acids long. V shed 0 bases and J shed 4 bases, with 7 bases lying between them. Germline V gene lookup returns CDR1 SGHAT and CDR2 FQNNGV. CDR3 region: CASSLEVENQPQHF. Written as DNA, the CDR3 is TGTGCCAGCAGCTTAGAGGTCGAAAATCAGCCCCAGCATTTT.

The chain has TRBV19 and TRBJ2-7; 7 bases match TRBD2. Germline assignment: CDR1 LNHDA and CDR2 SQIVND (reference sequence). V trimming: 4 bases; J trimming: 3 bases; junction bases outside the gene matches: 6. The CDR3 consists of 14 residues. The CDR3 DNA reads as TGTGCCAGTAGTACCCCGGGGGAGGGCTACGAGCAGTACTTC. Translated, it gives CASSTPGEGYEQYF.

The CDR3 protein is CASSSKGTPHTEAFF. The CDR3 DNA is TGTGCCAGCAGCTCGAAGGGGACACCTCACACTGAAGCTTTCTTT. The rearrangement uses TRBV12-1 and TRBJ1-1; TRBD1 is taken as the D call from the table, unchecked against the DNA. TRBV12-1 is reported as a pseudogene. This CDR3 is built from 15 residues.

The chain employs TRBV10-2 and TRBJ1-5; 7 positions match TRBD1. CDR3 length: 16 amino acids. V lost 5 bases to trimming and J lost 0 bases; unmatched junction nucleotides: 7. Germline V CDR1 and CDR2: WSHSY, SAAADI. The CDR3 coding sequence is TGCGCCAGCAGTAAAGCCGGGACAGATAGCAATCAGCCCCAGCATTTT. Its translation: CASSKAGTDSNQPQHF.